This T cell receptor beta chain stems from a study of T cell repertoires in cytomegalovirus infection. CDR1 and CDR2 from the germline V gene are DFQATT and SNEGSKA (reference sequence). The CDR3 sequence is 21 residues long. J was trimmed by 4 bases and V by 1 base; bases with no gene match: 23. Study-level findings and limits: Identification of carriers of CMV plus the relevant HLA was performed using cumulative public TCR beta family frequency. The ex vivo response was dominated by HLA-C-restricted CMV-specific TCR beta clonotypes.

About this clonotype itself: Its antigen is not known.

MiXCR, applied by TCRdb to the reads, yields one record per CDR3 protein. The profile shows about 830,000 distinct CDR3 sequences, approximately 32% of them singletons. This receptor was taken from a human donor in good health (CMV status not recorded). Some clones in this sample may be carry-over from other donors' samples. Specimen: cultured CD8+ T cells from PBMCs, collected from culture after CMV antigen stimulation. The chain is built from TRBV20-1 and TRBJ2-1, with 9 bases lining up with TRBD2. The CDR3 is CSARATGSMVAGANLYNEQFF. DNA for the CDR3: TGCAGTGCTAGAGCGACAGGGAGCATGGTAGCGGGGGCCAACCTTTACAATGAGCAGTTCTTC.